This T cell receptor (beta chain) comes out of a study of T cell responses to AZD1222 COVID-19 vaccine. Germline V gene sequence: CDR1 KGHSH, CDR2 LQKENI. With 0 bases clipped from V and 4 bases from J, the junction kept 10 bases outside the gene matches. The CDR3 is made up of 17 amino acids. Study-wide results and caveats: Nearly half of unique spike-specific TCRs reportedly avoided B.1.351 and B.1.1.7 mutated regions. Of the AZD1222 recipients, only 5 to 7 were seropositive at baseline. Females outnumbered males among donors, who were mostly white British; clonal diversity was possibly underestimated.

With regard to this clone: Its cognate antigen is unknown.

Sequencing used immunoSEQ multiplex PCR; TCRdb keeps in-frame clones, though not all of them. The sample shows over 60,000 clones, more than 75% of them seen only once. This sequence joins TRBV18 and TRBJ2-7, with 9 nucleotides matching TRBD1. The TCR comes from an adult who received the MenACWY meningococcal vaccine as a control. The source material was peripheral blood, sampled 28 days after the second dose of the MenACWY control vaccine. Here the CDR3 reads CASSPPNRGLRTYEQYF. As DNA, the CDR3 is TGTGCCAGCTCACCACCGAACAGGGGGCTACGGACGTACGAGCAGTACTTC. Combining the CDR3 with reference TRBV18 and TRBJ2-7 gives the whole variable domain NAGVMQNPRHLVRRRGQEARLRCSPMKGHSHVYWYRQLPEEGLKFMVYLQKENIIDESGMPKERFSAEFPKEGPSILRIQQVVRGDSAAYFCASSPPNRGLRTYEQYFGPGTRLTVT.